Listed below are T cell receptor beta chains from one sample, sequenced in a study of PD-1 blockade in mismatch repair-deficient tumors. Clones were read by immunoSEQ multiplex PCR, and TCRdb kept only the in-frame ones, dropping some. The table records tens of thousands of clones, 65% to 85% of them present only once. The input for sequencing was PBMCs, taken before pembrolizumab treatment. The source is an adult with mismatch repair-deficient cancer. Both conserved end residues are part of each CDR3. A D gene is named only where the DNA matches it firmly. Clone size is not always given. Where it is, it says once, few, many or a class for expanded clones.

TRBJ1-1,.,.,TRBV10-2,CASSMTAMNTEAFF,TGCGCCAGCAGTATGACAGCTATGAACACTGAAGCTTTCTTT
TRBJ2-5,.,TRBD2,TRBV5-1,CASSPGLAEETQYF,TGCGCCAGCAGCCCGGGACTAGCGGAAGAGACCCAGTACTTC
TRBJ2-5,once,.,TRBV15,CATSMGAGSGQETQYF,TGTGCCACCAGCATGGGGGCAGGGTCAGGCCAAGAGACCCAGTACTTC
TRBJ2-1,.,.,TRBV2,CASSTGLLNNEQFF,TGTGCCAGCAGTACGGGACTCCTTAACAATGAGCAGTTCTTC
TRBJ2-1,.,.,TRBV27,CASSLSLVHEQFF,TGTGCCAGCAGTTTATCCCTTGTCCATGAGCAGTTCTTC
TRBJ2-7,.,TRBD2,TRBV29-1,CTVREGPYEQYF,TGCACCGTCCGGGAGGGCCCCTACGAGCAGTACTTC
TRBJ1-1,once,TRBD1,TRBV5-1,CASSLAQGVTGEQAFF,TGCGCCAGCAGCTTGGCCCAGGGGGTAACAGGGGAGCAAGCTTTCTTT
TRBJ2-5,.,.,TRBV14,CASSQLAILETQYF,TGTGCCAGCAGCCAACTAGCAATTCTGGAGACCCAGTACTTC
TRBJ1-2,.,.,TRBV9,CASSVEGWNGYTF,TGTGCCAGCAGCGTAGAGGGGTGGAATGGCTACACCTTC
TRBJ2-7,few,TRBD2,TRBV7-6,CASSLASGSSEQYF,TGTGCCAGCAGCTTAGCTAGCGGGAGTTCCGAGCAGTACTTC